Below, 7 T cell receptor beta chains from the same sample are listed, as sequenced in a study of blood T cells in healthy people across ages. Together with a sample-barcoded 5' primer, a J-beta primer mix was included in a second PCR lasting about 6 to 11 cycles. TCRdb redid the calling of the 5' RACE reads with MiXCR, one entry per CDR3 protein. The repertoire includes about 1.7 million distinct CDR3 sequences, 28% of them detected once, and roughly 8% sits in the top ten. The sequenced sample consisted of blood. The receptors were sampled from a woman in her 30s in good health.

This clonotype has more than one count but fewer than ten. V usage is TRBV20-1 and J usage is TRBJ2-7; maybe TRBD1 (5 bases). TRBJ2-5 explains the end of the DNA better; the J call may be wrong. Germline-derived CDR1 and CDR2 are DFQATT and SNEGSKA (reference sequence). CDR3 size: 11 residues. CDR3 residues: CSAGAVETQYF. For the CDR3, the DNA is TGCAGTGCTGGGGCCGTGGAGACCCAGTACTTC.

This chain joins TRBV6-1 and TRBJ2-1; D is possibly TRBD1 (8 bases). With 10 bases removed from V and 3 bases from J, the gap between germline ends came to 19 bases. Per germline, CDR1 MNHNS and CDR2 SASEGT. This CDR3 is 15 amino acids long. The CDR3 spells CANRGGQAGYNEQFF. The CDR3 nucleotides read TGTGCCAACAGGGGGGGACAGGCGGGCTACAATGAGCAGTTCTTC.

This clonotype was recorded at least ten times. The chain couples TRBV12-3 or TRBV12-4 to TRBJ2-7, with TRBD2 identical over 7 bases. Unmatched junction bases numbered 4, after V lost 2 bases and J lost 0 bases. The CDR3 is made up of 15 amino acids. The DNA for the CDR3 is TGTGCCAGCAGTTTACTAGCGGCCAGCTCCTACGAGCAGTACTTC. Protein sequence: CASSLLAASSYEQYF.

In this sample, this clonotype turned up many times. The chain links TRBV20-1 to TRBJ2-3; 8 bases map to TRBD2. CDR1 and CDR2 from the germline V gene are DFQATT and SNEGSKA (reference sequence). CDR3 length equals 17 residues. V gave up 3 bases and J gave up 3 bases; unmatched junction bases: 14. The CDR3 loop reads CSARSSGRAGRTDTQYF. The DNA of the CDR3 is TGCAGTGCTAGGTCCAGCGGGAGAGCGGGGAGGACAGATACGCAGTATTTT.

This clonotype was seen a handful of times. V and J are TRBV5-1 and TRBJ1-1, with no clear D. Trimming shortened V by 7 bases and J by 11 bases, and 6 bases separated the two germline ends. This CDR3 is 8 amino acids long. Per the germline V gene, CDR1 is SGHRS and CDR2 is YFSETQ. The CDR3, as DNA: TGCGCCAGCTCCTTCGCTTTCTTT. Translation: CASSFAFF.

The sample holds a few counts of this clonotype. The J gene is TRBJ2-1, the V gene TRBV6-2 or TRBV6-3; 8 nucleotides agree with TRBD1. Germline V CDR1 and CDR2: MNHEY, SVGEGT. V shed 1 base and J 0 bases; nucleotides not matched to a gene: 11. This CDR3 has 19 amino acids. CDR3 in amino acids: CASSYWAGTGSRSYNEQFF. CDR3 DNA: TGTGCCAGCAGTTACTGGGCTGGGACAGGTTCTCGCTCCTACAATGAGCAGTTCTTC.

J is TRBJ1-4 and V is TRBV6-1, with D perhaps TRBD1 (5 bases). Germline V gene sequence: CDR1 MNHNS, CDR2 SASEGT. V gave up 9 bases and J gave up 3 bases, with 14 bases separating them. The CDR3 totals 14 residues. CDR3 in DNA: TGTGCCAGTACGGGGCAGAGCTCTAATGAAAAACTGTTTTTT. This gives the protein CASTGQSSNEKLFF.